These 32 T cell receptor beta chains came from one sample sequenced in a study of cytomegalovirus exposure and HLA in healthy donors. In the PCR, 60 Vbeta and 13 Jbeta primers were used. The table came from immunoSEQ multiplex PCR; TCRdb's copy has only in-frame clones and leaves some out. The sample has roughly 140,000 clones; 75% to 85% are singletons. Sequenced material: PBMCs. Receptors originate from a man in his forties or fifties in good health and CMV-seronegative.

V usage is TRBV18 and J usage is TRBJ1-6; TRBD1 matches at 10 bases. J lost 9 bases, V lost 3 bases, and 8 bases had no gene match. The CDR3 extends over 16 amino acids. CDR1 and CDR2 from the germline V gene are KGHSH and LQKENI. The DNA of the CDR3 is TGTGCCAGCTCACCCCCGACAGGGGGCTTTCGTTCACCCCTCCACTTT. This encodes CASSPPTGGFRSPLHF.

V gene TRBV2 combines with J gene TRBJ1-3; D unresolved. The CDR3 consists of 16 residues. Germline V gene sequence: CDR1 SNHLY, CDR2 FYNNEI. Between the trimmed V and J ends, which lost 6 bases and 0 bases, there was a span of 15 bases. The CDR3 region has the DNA TGTGCCAGCAGCCTGACTGAATCAAGCTCTGGAAACACCATATATTTT. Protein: CASSLTESSSGNTIYF.

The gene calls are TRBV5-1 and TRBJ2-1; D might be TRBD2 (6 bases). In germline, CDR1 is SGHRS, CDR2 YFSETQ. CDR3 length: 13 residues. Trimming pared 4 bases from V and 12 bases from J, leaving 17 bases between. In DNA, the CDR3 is TGCGCCAGCAGCCTGCCTAGCGCCTCAGGGCAGTTCTTC. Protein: CASSLPSASGQFF.

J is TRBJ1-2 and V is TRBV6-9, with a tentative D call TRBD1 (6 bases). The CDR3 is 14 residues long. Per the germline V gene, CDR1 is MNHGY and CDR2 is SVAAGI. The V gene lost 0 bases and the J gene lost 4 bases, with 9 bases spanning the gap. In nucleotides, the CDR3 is TGTGCCAGCAGTTATTCGGGGGCCCGCTATGGCTACACCTTC. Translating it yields CASSYSGARYGYTF.

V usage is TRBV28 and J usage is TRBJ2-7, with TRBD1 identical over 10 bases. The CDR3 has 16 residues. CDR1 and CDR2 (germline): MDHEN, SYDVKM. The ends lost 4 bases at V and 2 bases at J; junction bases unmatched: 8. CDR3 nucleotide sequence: TGTGCCAGCAGTTCCCCAAGGGACAGGGGAACCTACGAGCAGTACTTC. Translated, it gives CASSSPRDRGTYEQYF. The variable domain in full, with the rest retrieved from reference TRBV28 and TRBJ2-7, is DVKVTQSSRYLVKRTGEKVFLECVQDMDHENMFWYRQDPGLGLRLIYFSYDVKMKEKGDIPEGYSVSREKKERFSLILESASTNQTSMYLCASSSPRDRGTYEQYFGPGTRLTVT.

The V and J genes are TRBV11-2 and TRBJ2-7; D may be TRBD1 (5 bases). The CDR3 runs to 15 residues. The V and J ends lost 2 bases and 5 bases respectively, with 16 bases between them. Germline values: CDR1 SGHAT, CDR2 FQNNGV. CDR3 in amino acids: CASSLSRGSLNEQYF. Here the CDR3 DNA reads TGTGCCAGCAGCTTAAGTAGGGGCAGTTTGAACGAGCAGTACTTC.

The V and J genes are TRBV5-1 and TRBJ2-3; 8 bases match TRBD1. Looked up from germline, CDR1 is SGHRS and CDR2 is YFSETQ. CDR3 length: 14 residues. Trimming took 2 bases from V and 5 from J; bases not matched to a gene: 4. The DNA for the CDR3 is TGCGCCAGCAGCTTTGACAGGGGCGGAGATACGCAGTATTTT. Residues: CASSFDRGGDTQYF.

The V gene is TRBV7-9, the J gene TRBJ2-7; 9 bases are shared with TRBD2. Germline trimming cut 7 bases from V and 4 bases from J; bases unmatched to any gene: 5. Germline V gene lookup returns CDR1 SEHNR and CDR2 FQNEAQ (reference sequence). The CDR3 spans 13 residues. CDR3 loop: CASKAGGGYEQYF. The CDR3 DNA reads TGTGCCAGCAAAGCGGGGGGCGGGTACGAGCAGTACTTC.

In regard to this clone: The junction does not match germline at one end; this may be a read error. The CDR3: CASSAGGALGYGYIF. CDR3 DNA sequence: TGTGCCAGCAGTGCCGGGGGGGCGCTGGGCTATGGCTACATCTTC. This chain uses TRBV5-4 with TRBJ1-2, with TRBD1 as a possible D gene (6 bases). The CDR3 runs 15 residues. Germline values: CDR1 SGHNT, CDR2 YYREEE (reference sequence). Full variable domain (outside the CDR3, taken from reference TRBV5-4 and TRBJ1-2): ETGVTQSPTHLIKTRGQQVTLRCSSQSGHNTVSWYQQALGQGPQFIFQYYREEENGRGNFPPRFSGLQFPNYSSELNVNALELDDSALYLCASSAGGALGYGYIFGSGTRLTVV.

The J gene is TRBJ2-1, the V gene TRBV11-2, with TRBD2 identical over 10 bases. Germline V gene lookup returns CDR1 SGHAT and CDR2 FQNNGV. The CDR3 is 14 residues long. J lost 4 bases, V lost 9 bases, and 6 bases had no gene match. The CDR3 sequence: CASHLAGGYNEQFF. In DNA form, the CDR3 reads TGTGCCAGTCACTTAGCGGGGGGTTACAATGAGCAGTTCTTC.

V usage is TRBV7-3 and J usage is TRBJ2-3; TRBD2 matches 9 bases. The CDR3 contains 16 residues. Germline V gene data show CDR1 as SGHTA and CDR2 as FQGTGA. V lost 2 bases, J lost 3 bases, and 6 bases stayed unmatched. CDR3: CASSLGAGGRTDTQYF. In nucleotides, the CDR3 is TGTGCCAGCAGCTTAGGGGCGGGGGGGCGGACAGATACGCAGTATTTT.

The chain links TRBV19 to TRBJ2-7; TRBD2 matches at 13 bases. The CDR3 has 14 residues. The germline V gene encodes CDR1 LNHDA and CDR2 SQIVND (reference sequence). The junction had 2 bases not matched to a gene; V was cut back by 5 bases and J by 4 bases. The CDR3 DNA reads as TGTGCCAGTAGTTCGACTAGCGGGGGGTACGAGCAGTACTTC. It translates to CASSSTSGGYEQYF.

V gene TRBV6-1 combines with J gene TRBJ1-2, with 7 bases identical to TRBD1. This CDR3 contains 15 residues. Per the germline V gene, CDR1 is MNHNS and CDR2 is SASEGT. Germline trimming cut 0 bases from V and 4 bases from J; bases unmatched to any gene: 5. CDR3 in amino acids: CASSEARGTVYGYTF. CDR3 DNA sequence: TGTGCCAGCAGTGAAGCCAGGGGGACGGTCTATGGCTACACCTTC.

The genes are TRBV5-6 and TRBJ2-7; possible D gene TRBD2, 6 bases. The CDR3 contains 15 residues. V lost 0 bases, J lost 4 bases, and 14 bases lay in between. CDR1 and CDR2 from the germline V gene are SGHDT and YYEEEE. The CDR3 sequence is CASSLGVAGRYEQYF. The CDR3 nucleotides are TGTGCCAGCAGCTTGGGAGTGGCGGGGAGGTACGAGCAGTACTTC. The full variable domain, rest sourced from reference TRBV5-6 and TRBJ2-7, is DAGVTQSPTHLIKTRGQQVTLRCSPKSGHDTVSWYQQALGQGPQFIFQYYEEEERQRGNFPDRFSGHQFPNYSSELNVNALLLGDSALYLCASSLGVAGRYEQYFGPGTRLTVT.

The CDR3 is CASAKPGIIDTQYF. The CDR3 bases are TGCGCCAGCGCTAAGCCGGGGATCATAGATACGCAGTATTTT. The chain carries TRBV4-1 and TRBJ2-3, with D perhaps matching TRBD2 (5 bases). The germline V and J ends were trimmed by 8 bases and 5 bases, with 17 bases remaining between them. CDR1 and CDR2 (germline): MGHRA, YSYEKL. The CDR3 is 14 amino acids.

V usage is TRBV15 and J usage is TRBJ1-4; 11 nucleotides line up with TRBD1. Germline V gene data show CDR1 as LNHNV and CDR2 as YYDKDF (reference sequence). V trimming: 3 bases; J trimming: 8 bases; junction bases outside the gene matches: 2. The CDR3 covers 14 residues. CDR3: CATSRDRGQEKLFF. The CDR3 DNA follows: TGTGCCACCAGCAGGGACAGGGGGCAGGAAAAACTGTTTTTT.

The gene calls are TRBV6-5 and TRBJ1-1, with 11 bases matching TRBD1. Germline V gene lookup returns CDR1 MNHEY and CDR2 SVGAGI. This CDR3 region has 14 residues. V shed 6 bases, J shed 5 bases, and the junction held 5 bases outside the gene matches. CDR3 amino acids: CASRPGTGGTEAFF. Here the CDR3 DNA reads TGTGCCAGCAGGCCGGGGACAGGGGGGACTGAAGCTTTCTTT.

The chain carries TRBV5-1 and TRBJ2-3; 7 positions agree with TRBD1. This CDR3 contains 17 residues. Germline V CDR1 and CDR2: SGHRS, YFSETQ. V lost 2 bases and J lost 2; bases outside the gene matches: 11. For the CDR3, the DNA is TGCGCCAGCAGCTTTTCCTCCGGGACAGTCCTCACAGATACGCAGTATTTT. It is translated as CASSFSSGTVLTDTQYF.

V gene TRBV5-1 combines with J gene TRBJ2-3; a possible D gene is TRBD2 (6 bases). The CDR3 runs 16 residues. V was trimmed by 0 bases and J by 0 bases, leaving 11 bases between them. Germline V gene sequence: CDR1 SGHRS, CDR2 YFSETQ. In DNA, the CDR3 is TGCGCCAGCAGCTTGGTCGCGCGGGGCAGCACAGATACGCAGTATTTT. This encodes CASSLVARGSTDTQYF.

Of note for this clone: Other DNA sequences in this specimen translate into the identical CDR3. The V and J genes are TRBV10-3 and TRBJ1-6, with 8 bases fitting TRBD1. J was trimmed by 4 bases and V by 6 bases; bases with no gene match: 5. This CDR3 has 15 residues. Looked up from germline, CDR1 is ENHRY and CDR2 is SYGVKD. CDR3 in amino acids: CAISTGTGYNSPLHF. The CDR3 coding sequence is TGTGCCATCAGCACCGGGACAGGTTATAATTCACCCCTCCACTTT.

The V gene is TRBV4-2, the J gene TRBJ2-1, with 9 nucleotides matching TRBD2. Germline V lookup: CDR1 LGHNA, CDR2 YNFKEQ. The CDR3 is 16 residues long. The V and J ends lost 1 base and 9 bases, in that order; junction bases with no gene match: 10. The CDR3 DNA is TGTGCCAGCAGCCAAGTCGTACAGCGGGGGGAGGCTGAGCAGTTCTTC. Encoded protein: CASSQVVQRGEAEQFF.

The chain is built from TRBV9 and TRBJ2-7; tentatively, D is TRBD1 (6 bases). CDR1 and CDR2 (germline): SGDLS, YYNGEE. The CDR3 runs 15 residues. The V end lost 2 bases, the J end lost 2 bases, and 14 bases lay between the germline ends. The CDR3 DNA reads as TGTGCCAGCAGCGTTCAAGGAACAGGGACCTACGAGCAGTACTTC. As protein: CASSVQGTGTYEQYF. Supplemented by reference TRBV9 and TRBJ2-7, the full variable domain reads DSGVTQTPKHLITATGQRVTLRCSPRSGDLSVYWYQQSLDQGLQFLIQYYNGEERAKGNILERFSAQQFPDLHSELNLSSLELGDSALYFCASSVQGTGTYEQYFGPGTRLTVT.

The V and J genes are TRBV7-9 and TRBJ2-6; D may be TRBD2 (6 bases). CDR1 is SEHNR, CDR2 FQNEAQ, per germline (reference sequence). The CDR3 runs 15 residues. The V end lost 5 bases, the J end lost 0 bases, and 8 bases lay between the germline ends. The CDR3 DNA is TGTGCCAGCAGCGGGGGGACCTCTGGGGCCAACGTCCTGACTTTC. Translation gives CASSGGTSGANVLTF.

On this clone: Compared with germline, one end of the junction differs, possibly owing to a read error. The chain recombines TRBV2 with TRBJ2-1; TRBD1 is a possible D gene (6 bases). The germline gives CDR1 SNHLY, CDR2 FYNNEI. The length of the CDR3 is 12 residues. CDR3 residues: CASYRRGTLALF. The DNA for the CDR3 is TGTGCCAGCTACAGAAGGGGGACGCTGGCTCTCTTC. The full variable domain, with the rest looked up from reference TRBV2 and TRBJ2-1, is EPEVTQTPSHQVTQMGQEVILRCVPISNHLYFYWYRQILGQKVEFLVSFYNNEISEKSEIFDDQFSVERPDGSNFTLKIRSTKLEDSAMYFCASYRRGTLALFGPGTRLTVL.

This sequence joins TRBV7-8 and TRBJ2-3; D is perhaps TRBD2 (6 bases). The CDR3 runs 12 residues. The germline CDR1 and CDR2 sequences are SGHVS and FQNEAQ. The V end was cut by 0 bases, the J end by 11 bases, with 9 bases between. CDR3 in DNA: TGTGCCAGCAGCTTAGCGGGGCGGGGGCAGTATTTT. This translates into CASSLAGRGQYF.

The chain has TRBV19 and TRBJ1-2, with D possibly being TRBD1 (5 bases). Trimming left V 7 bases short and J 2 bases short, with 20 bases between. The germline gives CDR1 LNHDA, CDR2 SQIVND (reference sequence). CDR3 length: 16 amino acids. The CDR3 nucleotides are TGTGCCAGTATGGGGCCTTTCGGCTCAGACAACTATGGCTACACCTTC. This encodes CASMGPFGSDNYGYTF.

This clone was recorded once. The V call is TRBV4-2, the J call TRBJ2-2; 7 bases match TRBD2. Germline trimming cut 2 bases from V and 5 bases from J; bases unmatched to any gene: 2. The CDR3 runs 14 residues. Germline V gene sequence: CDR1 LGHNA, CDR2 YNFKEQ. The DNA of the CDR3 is TGTGCCAGCAGCCAACGGGGGGTGACCGGGGAGCTGTTTTTT. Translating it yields CASSQRGVTGELFF.

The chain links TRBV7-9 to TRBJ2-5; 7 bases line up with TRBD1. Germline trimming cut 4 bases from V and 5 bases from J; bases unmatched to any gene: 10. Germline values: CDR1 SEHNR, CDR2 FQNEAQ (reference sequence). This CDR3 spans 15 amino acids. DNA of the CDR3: TGTGCCAGCAGCTCCTTGACAGGGATAGAGGAGACCCAGTACTTC. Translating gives CASSSLTGIEETQYF.

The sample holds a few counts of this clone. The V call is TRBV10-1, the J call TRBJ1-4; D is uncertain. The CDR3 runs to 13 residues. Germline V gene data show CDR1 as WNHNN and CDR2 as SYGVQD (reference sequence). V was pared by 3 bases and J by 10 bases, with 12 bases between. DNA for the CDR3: TGCGCCAGCAGTGAAGACACCCCTGGAAAACTGTTTTTT. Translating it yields CASSEDTPGKLFF.

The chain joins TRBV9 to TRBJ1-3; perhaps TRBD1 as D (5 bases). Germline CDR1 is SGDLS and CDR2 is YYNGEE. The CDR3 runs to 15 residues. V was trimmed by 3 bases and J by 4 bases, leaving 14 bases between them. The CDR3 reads CASSGGTLGGNTIYF. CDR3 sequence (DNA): TGTGCCAGCAGCGGAGGGACTCTGGGGGGAAACACCATATATTTT.

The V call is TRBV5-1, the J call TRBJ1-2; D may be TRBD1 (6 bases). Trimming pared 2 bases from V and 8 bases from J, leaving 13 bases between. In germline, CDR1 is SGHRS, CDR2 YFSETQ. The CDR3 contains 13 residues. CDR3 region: CASSLNNREGYTF. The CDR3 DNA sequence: TGCGCCAGCAGCTTAAACAACAGGGAGGGCTACACCTTC.

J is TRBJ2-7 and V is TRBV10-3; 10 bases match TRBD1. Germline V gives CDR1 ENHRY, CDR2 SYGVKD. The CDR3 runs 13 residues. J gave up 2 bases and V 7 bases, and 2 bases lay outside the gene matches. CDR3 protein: CAINGQGAYEQYF. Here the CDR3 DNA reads TGTGCCATCAACGGACAGGGGGCCTACGAGCAGTACTTC.